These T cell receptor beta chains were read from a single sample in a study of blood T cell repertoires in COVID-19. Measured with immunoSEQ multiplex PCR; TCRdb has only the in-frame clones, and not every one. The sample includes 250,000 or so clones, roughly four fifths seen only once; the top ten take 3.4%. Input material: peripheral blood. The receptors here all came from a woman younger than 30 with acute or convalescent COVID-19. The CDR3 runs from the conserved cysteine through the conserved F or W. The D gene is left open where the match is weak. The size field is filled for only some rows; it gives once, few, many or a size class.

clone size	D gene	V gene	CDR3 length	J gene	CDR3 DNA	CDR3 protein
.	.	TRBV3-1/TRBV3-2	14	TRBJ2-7	TGTGCCAGCAGACCTGCGGGGTCCTCCTACGAGCAGTACTTC	CASRPAGSSYEQYF
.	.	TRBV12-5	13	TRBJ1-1	TGTGCTAGTGCCGGACAGCGGGGCACTGAAGCTTTCTTT	CASAGQRGTEAFF
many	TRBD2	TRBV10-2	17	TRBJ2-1	TGCGCCAGCAGTGAGTCGCAGTGGGAGGGCCTAGGCAATGAGCAGTTCTTC	CASSESQWEGLGNEQFF
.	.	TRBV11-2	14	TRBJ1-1	TGTGCCAGCAGCTATACACCCGAGGGCACTGAAGCTTTCTTT	CASSYTPEGTEAFF
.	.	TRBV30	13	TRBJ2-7	TGTGCCTGGAGTGTTAGGACTTCCTACGAGCAGTACTTC	CAWSVRTSYEQYF
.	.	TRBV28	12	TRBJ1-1	TGTGCCAGCAGCCAATTGAACACTGAAGCTTTCTTT	CASSQLNTEAFF
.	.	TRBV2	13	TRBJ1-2	TGTGCCAGGACCAGTAGGACAGCGGATGGCTACACCTTC	CARTSRTADGYTF
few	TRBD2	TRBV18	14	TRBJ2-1	TGTGCCAGCTCACCCACTAGCGGCTACAATGAGCAGTTCTTC	CASSPTSGYNEQFF
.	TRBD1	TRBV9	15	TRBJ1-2	TGTGCCAGCAGCGTAGAAGGGACAGACTGGAATGGCTACACCTTC	CASSVEGTDWNGYTF
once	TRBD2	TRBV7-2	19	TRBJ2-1	TGTGCCAGCAGCTTAGGGGGGACTAGCGGGAGTTCTCGGTACAATGAGCAGTTCTTC	CASSLGGTSGSSRYNEQFF
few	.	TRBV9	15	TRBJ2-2	TGTGCCAGCAGCGTAGGGCAGATTAACACCGGGGAGCTGTTTTTT	CASSVGQINTGELFF
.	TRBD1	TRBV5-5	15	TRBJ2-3	TGTGCCAGCAGCTTGGGACAGGGAAACACAGATACGCAGTATTTT	CASSLGQGNTDTQYF
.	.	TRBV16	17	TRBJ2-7	TGTGCCAGCAGCCACGGGAACTTGAACAGGGCCCCCTACGAGCAGTACTTC	CASSHGNLNRAPYEQYF
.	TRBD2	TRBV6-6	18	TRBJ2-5	TGTGCCAGCAGTCCACGGGCTAGCGGGAGGCTCCACCAGGAGACCCAGTACTTC	CASSPRASGRLHQETQYF
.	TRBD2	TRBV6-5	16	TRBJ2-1	TGTGCCAGCAGTTGGACCCGGGACTATACCTACAATGAGCAGTTCTTC	CASSWTRDYTYNEQFF
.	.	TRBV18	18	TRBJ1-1	TGTGCCAGCTCACAGGATGTGGCAGGGGTAGCCATGAACACTGAAGCTTTCTTT	CASSQDVAGVAMNTEAFF
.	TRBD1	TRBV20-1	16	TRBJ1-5	TGCAGTGCTAGTCAATCCGGGACAGGGACCAATCAGCCCCAGCATTTT	CSASQSGTGTNQPQHF
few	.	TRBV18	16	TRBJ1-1	TGTGCCAGCTCACAGCGGGACATAAGGGCTGACACTGAAGCTTTCTTT	CASSQRDIRADTEAFF
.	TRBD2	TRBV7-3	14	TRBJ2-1	TGTGCCAGCAGTCCTAGCGGCTCCTACAATGAGCAGTTCTTC	CASSPSGSYNEQFF
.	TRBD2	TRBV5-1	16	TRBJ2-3	TGCGCCAGCAGCTTGGATGTAGCGGGAGGCACAGATACGCAGTATTTT	CASSLDVAGGTDTQYF
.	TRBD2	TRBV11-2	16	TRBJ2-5	TGTGCCAGCAGCTTAGCTACTAGCGGGAGCTGGGAGACCCAGTACTTC	CASSLATSGSWETQYF
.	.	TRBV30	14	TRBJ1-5	TGTGCCTGGAGTGTACTGGGGGGGAGTCAGCCCCAGCATTTT	CAWSVLGGSQPQHF